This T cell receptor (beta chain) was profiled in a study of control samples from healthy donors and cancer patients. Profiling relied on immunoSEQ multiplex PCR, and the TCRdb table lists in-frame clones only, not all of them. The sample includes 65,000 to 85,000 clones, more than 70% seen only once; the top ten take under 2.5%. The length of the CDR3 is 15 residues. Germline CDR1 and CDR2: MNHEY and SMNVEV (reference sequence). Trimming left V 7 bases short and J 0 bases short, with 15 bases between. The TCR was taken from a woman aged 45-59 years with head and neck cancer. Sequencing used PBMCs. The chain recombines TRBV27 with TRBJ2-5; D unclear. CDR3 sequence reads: CASTPSWVYQETQYF. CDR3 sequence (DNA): TGTGCCAGCACTCCGTCTTGGGTGTACCAAGAGACCCAGTACTTC.